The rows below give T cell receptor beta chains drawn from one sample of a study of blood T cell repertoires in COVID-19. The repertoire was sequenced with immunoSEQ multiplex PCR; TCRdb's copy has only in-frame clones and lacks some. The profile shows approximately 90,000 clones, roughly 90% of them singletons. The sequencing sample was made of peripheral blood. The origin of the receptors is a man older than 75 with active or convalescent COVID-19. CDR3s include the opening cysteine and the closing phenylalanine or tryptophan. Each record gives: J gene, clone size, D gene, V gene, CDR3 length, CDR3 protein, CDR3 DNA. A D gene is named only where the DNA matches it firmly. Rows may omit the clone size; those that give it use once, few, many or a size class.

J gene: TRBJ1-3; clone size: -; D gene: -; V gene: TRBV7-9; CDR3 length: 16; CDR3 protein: CASSTRQTHSGNTIYF; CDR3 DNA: TGTGCCAGCAGCACCAGACAGACACACTCTGGAAACACCATATATTTT
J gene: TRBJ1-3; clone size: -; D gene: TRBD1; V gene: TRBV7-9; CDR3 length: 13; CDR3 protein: CATGTVSGNTIYF; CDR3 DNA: TGTGCAACCGGGACAGTCTCTGGAAACACCATATATTTT
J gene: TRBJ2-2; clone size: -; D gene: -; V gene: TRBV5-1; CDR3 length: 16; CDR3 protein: CASSLSPPQNTGELFF; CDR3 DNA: TGCGCCAGCAGCTTGAGCCCACCTCAAAACACCGGGGAGCTGTTTTTT
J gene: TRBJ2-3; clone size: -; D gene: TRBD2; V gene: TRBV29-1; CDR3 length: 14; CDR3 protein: CSVVGGLAEMKQYF; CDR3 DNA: TGCAGCGTTGTGGGGGGACTAGCGGAGATGAAGCAGTATTTT
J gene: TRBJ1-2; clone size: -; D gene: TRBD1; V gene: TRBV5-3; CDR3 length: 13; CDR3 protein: CARSRQGRLGYTF; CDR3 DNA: TGTGCCAGAAGCCGACAGGGGAGGTTGGGCTACACCTTC
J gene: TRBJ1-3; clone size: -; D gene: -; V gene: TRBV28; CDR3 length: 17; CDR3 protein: CASSFETRGPSGNTIYF; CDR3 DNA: TGTGCCAGCAGTTTCGAGACACGCGGGCCCTCTGGAAACACCATATATTTT
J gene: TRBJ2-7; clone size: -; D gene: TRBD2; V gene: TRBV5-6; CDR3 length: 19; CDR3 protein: CASSPLWGLTSGRSYEQYF; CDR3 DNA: TGTGCCAGCAGCCCGTTATGGGGGCTTACTAGCGGGAGATCCTACGAGCAGTACTTC
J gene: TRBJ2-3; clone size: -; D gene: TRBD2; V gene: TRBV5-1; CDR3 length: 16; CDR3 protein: CASSSLASGITDTQYF; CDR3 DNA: TGCGCCAGCAGTTCCCTGGCTAGCGGGATCACAGATACGCAGTATTTT
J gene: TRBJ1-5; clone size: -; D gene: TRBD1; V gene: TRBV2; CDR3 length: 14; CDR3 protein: CASSGYRGAQPQHF; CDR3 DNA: TGTGCCAGCAGTGGCTACAGGGGAGCCCAGCCCCAGCATTTT
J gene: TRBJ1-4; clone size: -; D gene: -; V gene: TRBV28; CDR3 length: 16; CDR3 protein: CASSLVQRMQKEKLFF; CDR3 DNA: TGTGCCAGCAGTTTAGTCCAGAGGATGCAGAAGGAAAAACTGTTTTTT
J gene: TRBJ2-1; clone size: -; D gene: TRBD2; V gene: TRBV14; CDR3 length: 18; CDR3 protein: CASSRVGLAAGSYNEQFF; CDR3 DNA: TGTGCCAGCAGCCGGGTCGGCCTAGCGGCCGGCTCCTACAATGAGCAGTTCTTC
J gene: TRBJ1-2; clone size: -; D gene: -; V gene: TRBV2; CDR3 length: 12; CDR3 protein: CASSGHNYGYTF; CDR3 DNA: TGTGCCAGCAGCGGACACAACTATGGCTACACCTTC
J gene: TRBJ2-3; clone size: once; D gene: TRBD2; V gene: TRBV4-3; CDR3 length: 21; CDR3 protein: CASSQENTGLAGGGGTDTQYF; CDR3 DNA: TGCGCCAGCAGCCAAGAAAACACGGGACTAGCGGGAGGGGGGGGCACAGATACGCAGTATTTT
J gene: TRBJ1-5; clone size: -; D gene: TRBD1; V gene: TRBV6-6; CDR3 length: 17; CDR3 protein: CASSRPPGQGNYQPQHF; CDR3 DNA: TGTGCCAGCAGTCGACCCCCGGGACAGGGGAACTATCAGCCCCAGCATTTT
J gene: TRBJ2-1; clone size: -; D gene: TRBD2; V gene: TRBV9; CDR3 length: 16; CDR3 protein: CASSVDPSGSRNEQFF; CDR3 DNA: TGTGCCAGCAGCGTAGACCCTAGCGGGAGCAGGAATGAGCAGTTCTTC
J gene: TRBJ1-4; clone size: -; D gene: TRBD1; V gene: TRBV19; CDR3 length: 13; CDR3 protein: CAASGTGKEKLFF; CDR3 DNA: TGTGCCGCCTCCGGGACAGGGAAAGAAAAACTGTTTTTT
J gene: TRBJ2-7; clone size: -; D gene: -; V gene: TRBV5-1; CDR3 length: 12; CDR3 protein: CASSFSGYEQYF; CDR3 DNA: TGCGCCAGCAGCTTCAGCGGGTACGAGCAGTACTTC
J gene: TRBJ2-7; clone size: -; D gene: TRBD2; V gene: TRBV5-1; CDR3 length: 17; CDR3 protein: CASSLIPALAGVGEQYF; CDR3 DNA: TGCGCCAGCAGCTTGATTCCGGCACTAGCGGGAGTGGGCGAGCAGTACTTC
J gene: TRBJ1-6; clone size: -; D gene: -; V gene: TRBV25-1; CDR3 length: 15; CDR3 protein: CASSESGREASPLHF; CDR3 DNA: TGTGCCAGCAGTGAATCGGGGAGGGAGGCTTCACCCCTCCACTTT
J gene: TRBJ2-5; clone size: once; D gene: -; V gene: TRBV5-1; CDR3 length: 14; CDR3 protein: CASSLGVPWETQYF; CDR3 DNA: TGCGCCAGCAGCCTCGGAGTCCCGTGGGAGACCCAGTACTTC
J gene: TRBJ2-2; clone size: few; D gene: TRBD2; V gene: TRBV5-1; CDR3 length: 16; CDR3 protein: CASSLVVAGGTGELFF; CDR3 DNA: TGCGCCAGCAGCTTGGTGGTAGCGGGGGGCACCGGGGAGCTGTTTTTT
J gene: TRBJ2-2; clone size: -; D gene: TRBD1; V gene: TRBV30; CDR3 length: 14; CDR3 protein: CALSVQGGTGELFF; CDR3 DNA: TGTGCCTTGTCCGTACAGGGGGGCACCGGGGAGCTGTTTTTT
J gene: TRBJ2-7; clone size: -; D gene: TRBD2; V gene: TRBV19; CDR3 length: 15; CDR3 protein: CASSRRTSSSYEQYF; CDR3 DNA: TGTGCCAGTAGTAGAAGGACTAGCTCATCCTACGAGCAGTACTTC
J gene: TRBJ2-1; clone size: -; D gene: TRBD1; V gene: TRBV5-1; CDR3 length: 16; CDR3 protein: CASTRHRDRDYNEQFF; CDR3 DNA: TGCGCCAGCACCCGCCACCGGGACAGGGATTACAATGAGCAGTTCTTC
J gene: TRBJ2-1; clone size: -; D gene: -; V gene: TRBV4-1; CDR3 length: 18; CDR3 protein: CASSQDGPQRSSYNEQFF; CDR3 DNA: TGCGCCAGCAGCCAAGATGGCCCGCAGCGGAGCTCCTACAATGAGCAGTTCTTC
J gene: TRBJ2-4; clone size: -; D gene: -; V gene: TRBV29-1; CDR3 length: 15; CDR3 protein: CSVEPVRGGKNIQYF; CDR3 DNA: TGCAGCGTTGAACCTGTCAGGGGTGGCAAAAACATTCAGTACTTC
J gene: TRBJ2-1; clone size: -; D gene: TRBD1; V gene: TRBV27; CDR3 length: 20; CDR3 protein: CASSPLAGQVIKGSYNEQFF; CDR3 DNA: TGTGCCAGCAGTCCCTTGGCGGGACAGGTTATTAAGGGCTCCTACAATGAGCAGTTCTTC
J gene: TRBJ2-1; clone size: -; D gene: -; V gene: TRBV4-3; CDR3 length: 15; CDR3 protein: CASSRSWRVNNEQFF; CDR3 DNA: TGCGCCAGCAGCCGGAGTTGGAGGGTAAACAATGAGCAGTTCTTC
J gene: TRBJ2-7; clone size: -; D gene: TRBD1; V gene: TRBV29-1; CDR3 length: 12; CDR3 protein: CSVDGTGEGQYF; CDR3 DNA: TGCAGCGTTGACGGGACAGGGGAAGGGCAGTACTTC
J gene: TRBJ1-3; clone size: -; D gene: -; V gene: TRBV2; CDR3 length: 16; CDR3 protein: CASSEQGPSSGNTIYF; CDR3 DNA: TGTGCCAGCAGTGAACAGGGCCCGAGCTCTGGAAACACCATATATTTT
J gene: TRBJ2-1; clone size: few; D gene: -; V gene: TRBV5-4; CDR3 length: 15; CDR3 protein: CASSLDAAMRNEQFF; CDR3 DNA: TGTGCCAGCAGCTTGGACGCCGCGATGAGGAATGAGCAGTTCTTC
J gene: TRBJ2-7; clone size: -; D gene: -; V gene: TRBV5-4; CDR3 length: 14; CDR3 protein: CASSLAPSSYEQYF; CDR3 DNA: TGTGCCAGCAGCTTGGCTCCCAGCTCCTACGAGCAGTACTTC
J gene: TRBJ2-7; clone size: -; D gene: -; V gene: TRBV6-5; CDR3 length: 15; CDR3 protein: CASSYRRALSYEQYF; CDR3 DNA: TGTGCCAGCAGTTACCGGCGGGCCCTCTCCTACGAGCAGTACTTC
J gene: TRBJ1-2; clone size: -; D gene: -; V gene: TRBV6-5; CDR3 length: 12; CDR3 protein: CASSRGTDGYTF; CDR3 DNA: TGTGCCAGCAGCCGCGGGACCGATGGCTACACCTTC
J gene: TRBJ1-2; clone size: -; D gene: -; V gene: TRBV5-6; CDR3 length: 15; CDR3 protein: CASSTGQNRNYGYTF; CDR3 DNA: TGTGCCAGCAGCACAGGACAGAACCGAAACTATGGCTACACCTTC
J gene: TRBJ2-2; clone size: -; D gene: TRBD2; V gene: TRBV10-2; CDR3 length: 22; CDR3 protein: CASSDPLRQLPGLAGTKGELFF; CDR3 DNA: TGCGCCAGCAGTGACCCGCTGAGACAGCTACCGGGACTAGCGGGAACCAAGGGGGAGCTGTTTTTT
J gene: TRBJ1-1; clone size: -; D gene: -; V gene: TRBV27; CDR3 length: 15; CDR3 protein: CASSLSSGVNTEAFF; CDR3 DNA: TGTGCCAGCAGTTTATCTTCAGGGGTGAACACTGAAGCTTTCTTT
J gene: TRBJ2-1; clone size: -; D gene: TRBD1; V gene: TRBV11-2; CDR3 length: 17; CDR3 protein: CASSLGSPGGGFWEQFF; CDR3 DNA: TGTGCCAGCAGCTTAGGTAGTCCAGGGGGCGGATTTTGGGAGCAGTTCTTC
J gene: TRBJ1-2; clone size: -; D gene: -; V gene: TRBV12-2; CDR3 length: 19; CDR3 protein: CASRPGWPGQVYIGYGYTF; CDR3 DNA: TGTGCAAGTCGCCCAGGGTGGCCGGGACAGGTTTATATCGGCTATGGCTACACCTTC
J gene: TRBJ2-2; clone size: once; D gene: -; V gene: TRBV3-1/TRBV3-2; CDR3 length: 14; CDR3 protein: CASSQRGVTGELFF; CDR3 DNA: TGTGCCAGCAGCCAAAGAGGAGTTACCGGGGAGCTGTTTTTT
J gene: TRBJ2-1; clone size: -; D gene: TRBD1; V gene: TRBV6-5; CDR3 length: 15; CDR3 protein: CASRPPGGSYNEQFF; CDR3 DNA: TGTGCCAGCAGACCGCCAGGGGGCTCCTACAATGAGCAGTTCTTC
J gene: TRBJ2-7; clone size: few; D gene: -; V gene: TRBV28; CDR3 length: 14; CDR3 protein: CAIKRTASSYEQYF; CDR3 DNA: TGTGCCATCAAAAGGACAGCTAGCTCCTACGAGCAGTACTTC
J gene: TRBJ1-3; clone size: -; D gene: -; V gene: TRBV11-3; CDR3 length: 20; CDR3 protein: CASSLDAGAQGRFSGNTIYF; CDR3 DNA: TGTGCCAGCAGCTTAGACGCTGGCGCGCAGGGGAGATTCTCTGGAAACACCATATATTTT
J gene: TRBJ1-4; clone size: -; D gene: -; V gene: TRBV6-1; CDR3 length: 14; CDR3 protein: CASSEGGTNEKLFF; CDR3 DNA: TGTGCCAGCAGTGAAGGAGGAACTAATGAAAAACTGTTTTTT
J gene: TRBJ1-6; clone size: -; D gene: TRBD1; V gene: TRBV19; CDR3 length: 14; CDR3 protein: CASTRGQGRSPLHF; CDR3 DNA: TGTGCCAGTACGAGAGGACAGGGCAGATCACCCCTCCACTTT
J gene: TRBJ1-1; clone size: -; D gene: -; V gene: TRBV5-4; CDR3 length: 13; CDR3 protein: CASRMDRNTEAFF; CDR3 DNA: TGTGCCAGCCGTATGGACAGGAACACTGAAGCTTTCTTT
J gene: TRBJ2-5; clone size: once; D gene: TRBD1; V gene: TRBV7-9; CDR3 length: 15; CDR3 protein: CASSWGTGGLETQYF; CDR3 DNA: TGTGCCAGCAGCTGGGGGACAGGGGGCCTAGAGACCCAGTACTTC
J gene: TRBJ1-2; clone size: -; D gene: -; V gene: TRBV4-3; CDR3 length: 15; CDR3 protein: CASSQDSRQPDGYTF; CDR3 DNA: TGCGCCAGCAGCCAAGATAGCAGACAGCCTGATGGCTACACCTTC
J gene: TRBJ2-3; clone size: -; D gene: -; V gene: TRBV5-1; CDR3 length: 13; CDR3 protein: CASSLGREDTQYF; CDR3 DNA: TGCGCCAGCAGCTTGGGCAGGGAAGATACGCAGTATTTT
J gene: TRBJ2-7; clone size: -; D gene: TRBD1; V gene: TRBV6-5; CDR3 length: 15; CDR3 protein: CASSRTGQHKYEQYF; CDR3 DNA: TGTGCCAGCAGCCGGACAGGCCAACACAAATACGAGCAGTACTTC